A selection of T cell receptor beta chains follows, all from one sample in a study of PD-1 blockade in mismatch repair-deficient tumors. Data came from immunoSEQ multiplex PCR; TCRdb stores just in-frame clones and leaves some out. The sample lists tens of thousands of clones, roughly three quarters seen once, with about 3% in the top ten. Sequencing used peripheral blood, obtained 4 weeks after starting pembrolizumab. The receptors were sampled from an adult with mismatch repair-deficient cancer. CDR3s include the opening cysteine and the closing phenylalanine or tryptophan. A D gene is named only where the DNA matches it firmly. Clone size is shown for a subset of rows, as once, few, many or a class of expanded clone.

cdr3_aa: CASSGDLFSYNEQFF; cdr3_nt: TGCGCCAGCTCCGGAGACTTGTTCTCCTACAATGAGCAGTTCTTC; v_call: TRBV5-1; clone_size: -; j_call: TRBJ2-1; d_call: -
cdr3_aa: CASSFGPENIQYF; cdr3_nt: TGTGCCAGCAGTTTTGGGCCAGAAAACATTCAGTACTTC; v_call: TRBV27; clone_size: -; j_call: TRBJ2-4; d_call: -
cdr3_aa: CASSAAGTSGYEQYF; cdr3_nt: TGTGCCAGCAGCGCTGCCGGGACTAGCGGCTACGAGCAGTACTTC; v_call: TRBV9; clone_size: many; j_call: TRBJ2-7; d_call: TRBD2
cdr3_aa: CASSGLVASEQFF; cdr3_nt: TGTGCCAGCTCAGGACTAGTGGCAAGTGAGCAGTTCTTC; v_call: TRBV18; clone_size: -; j_call: TRBJ2-1; d_call: TRBD2
cdr3_aa: CASSVDVLNEQFF; cdr3_nt: TGTGCCAGCAGCGTAGACGTCCTCAATGAGCAGTTCTTC; v_call: TRBV9; clone_size: few; j_call: TRBJ2-1; d_call: -
cdr3_aa: CASSLTIGNSETQYF; cdr3_nt: TGTGCCAGCAGCCTGACAATTGGGAATTCGGAGACCCAGTACTTC; v_call: TRBV14; clone_size: -; j_call: TRBJ2-5; d_call: -
cdr3_aa: CASSLGDTYHGYTF; cdr3_nt: TGTGCCAGCAGCTTGGGGGACACGTACCATGGCTACACCTTC; v_call: TRBV5-6; clone_size: -; j_call: TRBJ1-2; d_call: -
cdr3_aa: CSVEGSFWDRADEQYF; cdr3_nt: TGCAGCGTTGAAGGGTCGTTTTGGGACAGGGCCGACGAGCAGTACTTC; v_call: TRBV29-1; clone_size: -; j_call: TRBJ2-7; d_call: TRBD1
cdr3_aa: CASSSFLEGKNEKLFF; cdr3_nt: TGTGCCAGCAGCTCATTCCTCGAGGGAAAGAACGAAAAACTGTTTTTT; v_call: TRBV5-6; clone_size: -; j_call: TRBJ1-4; d_call: -
cdr3_aa: CASTGTSNQPQHF; cdr3_nt: TGTGCCAGCACCGGGACAAGCAATCAGCCCCAGCATTTT; v_call: TRBV19; clone_size: -; j_call: TRBJ1-5; d_call: -
cdr3_aa: CASSLSGLSGELFF; cdr3_nt: TGTGCCAGCAGTTTATCGGGTTTGTCCGGGGAGCTGTTTTTT; v_call: TRBV27; clone_size: -; j_call: TRBJ2-2; d_call: -
cdr3_aa: CASIGAGRTYEQYF; cdr3_nt: TGTGCCAGCATAGGGGCAGGCCGGACTTACGAGCAGTACTTC; v_call: TRBV27; clone_size: -; j_call: TRBJ2-7; d_call: -
cdr3_aa: CATSRASYGYTF; cdr3_nt: TGTGCCACCAGCAGGGCCAGTTATGGCTACACCTTC; v_call: TRBV15; clone_size: -; j_call: TRBJ1-2; d_call: -
cdr3_aa: CASSRMGQGSYGYTF; cdr3_nt: TGTGCCAGCAGCCGAATGGGACAGGGAAGCTATGGCTACACCTTC; v_call: TRBV7-2; clone_size: -; j_call: TRBJ1-2; d_call: TRBD1
cdr3_aa: CASRLTGEAFF; cdr3_nt: TGTGCCAGCAGATTAACAGGGGAAGCTTTCTTT; v_call: TRBV6-1; clone_size: -; j_call: TRBJ1-1; d_call: -
cdr3_aa: CASSNGGWHTEAFF; cdr3_nt: TGTGCCAGTAGTAATGGGGGTTGGCACACTGAAGCTTTCTTT; v_call: TRBV19; clone_size: -; j_call: TRBJ1-1; d_call: -
cdr3_aa: CASRTVGSGRASEQYF; cdr3_nt: TGTGCCAGCCGCACCGTCGGTAGCGGGAGGGCTAGCGAGCAGTACTTC; v_call: TRBV6-6; clone_size: -; j_call: TRBJ2-7; d_call: TRBD2
cdr3_aa: CAVRPDGRSGNTIYF; cdr3_nt: TGTGCCGTACGCCCGGACGGCCGCTCTGGAAACACCATATATTTT; v_call: TRBV14; clone_size: -; j_call: TRBJ1-3; d_call: -
cdr3_aa: CASSLGQSNTGELFF; cdr3_nt: TGTGCCAGCAGCTTAGGACAGTCGAACACCGGGGAGCTGTTTTTT; v_call: TRBV11-1; clone_size: -; j_call: TRBJ2-2; d_call: -
cdr3_aa: CASSSGSGNTIYF; cdr3_nt: TGTGCCAGCAGCTCGGGCTCTGGAAACACCATATATTTT; v_call: TRBV5-4; clone_size: once; j_call: TRBJ1-3; d_call: -
cdr3_aa: CAWSHGLAGAQETQYF; cdr3_nt: TGTGCCTGGAGTCACGGACTAGCGGGGGCTCAAGAGACCCAGTACTTC; v_call: TRBV30; clone_size: -; j_call: TRBJ2-5; d_call: TRBD2
cdr3_aa: CASSLTGFNEKLFF; cdr3_nt: TGTGCCAGTAGTTTGACAGGGTTTAACGAAAAACTGTTTTTT; v_call: TRBV19; clone_size: -; j_call: TRBJ1-4; d_call: TRBD1
cdr3_aa: CASSPFDTGELFF; cdr3_nt: TGTGCCAGCAGCCCCTTTGACACCGGGGAGCTGTTTTTT; v_call: TRBV7-2; clone_size: few; j_call: TRBJ2-2; d_call: -
cdr3_aa: CASSSPGLGGGTEAFF; cdr3_nt: TGTGCCAGCAGCTCGCCTGGCCTAGGGGGCGGAACTGAAGCTTTCTTT; v_call: TRBV11-3; clone_size: -; j_call: TRBJ1-1; d_call: TRBD1
cdr3_aa: CASSLGPYWANEQFF; cdr3_nt: TGTGCCAGCAGCTTAGGACCCTATTGGGCCAATGAGCAGTTCTTC; v_call: TRBV7-2; clone_size: -; j_call: TRBJ2-1; d_call: -
cdr3_aa: CASSVGVNSGNTIYF; cdr3_nt: TGTGCCAGCAGCGTAGGTGTCAACTCTGGAAACACCATATATTTT; v_call: TRBV9; clone_size: -; j_call: TRBJ1-3; d_call: -
cdr3_aa: CASLGDRGAFF; cdr3_nt: TGTGCCAGCCTGGGGGACAGAGGCGCTTTCTTT; v_call: TRBV27; clone_size: -; j_call: TRBJ1-1; d_call: TRBD1
cdr3_aa: CASRGAYEQYF; cdr3_nt: TGTGCCAGCAGGGGCGCATACGAGCAGTACTTC; v_call: TRBV6-6; clone_size: few; j_call: TRBJ2-7; d_call: -
cdr3_aa: CASSSDRVYEQYF; cdr3_nt: TGTGCCAGCAGCTCGGACAGGGTCTACGAGCAGTACTTC; v_call: TRBV7-8; clone_size: few; j_call: TRBJ2-7; d_call: TRBD1
cdr3_aa: CASSLVAGMNTEAFF; cdr3_nt: TGTGCCAGCAGCTTGGTGGCAGGGATGAACACTGAAGCTTTCTTT; v_call: TRBV5-4; clone_size: -; j_call: TRBJ1-1; d_call: -
cdr3_aa: CASREVYNEQFF; cdr3_nt: TGTGCCAGCAGAGAGGTATACAATGAGCAGTTCTTC; v_call: TRBV2; clone_size: -; j_call: TRBJ2-1; d_call: -
cdr3_aa: CASSPPVSGAGELFF; cdr3_nt: TGTGCCAGCTCACCACCAGTATCTGGGGCCGGGGAGCTGTTTTTT; v_call: TRBV18; clone_size: -; j_call: TRBJ2-2; d_call: -
cdr3_aa: CASSLSQGPGYEQYF; cdr3_nt: TGTGCCAGCAGCCTATCACAGGGCCCCGGGTACGAGCAGTACTTC; v_call: TRBV6-1; clone_size: -; j_call: TRBJ2-7; d_call: -
cdr3_aa: CASSYSSGSRETQYF; cdr3_nt: TGTGCCAGCAGTTACTCGAGTGGTTCGAGGGAGACCCAGTACTTC; v_call: TRBV6-5; clone_size: -; j_call: TRBJ2-5; d_call: -
cdr3_aa: CASSVRDSETQYF; cdr3_nt: TGTGCCAGCAGCGTCAGGGATTCAGAGACCCAGTACTTC; v_call: TRBV9; clone_size: -; j_call: TRBJ2-5; d_call: -
cdr3_aa: CASVRNSGNTIYF; cdr3_nt: TGTGCCAGCGTAAGGAACTCTGGAAACACCATATATTTT; v_call: TRBV11-2; clone_size: -; j_call: TRBJ1-3; d_call: -
cdr3_aa: CASSLERGGGNTIYF; cdr3_nt: TGTGCCAGCAGCTTAGAAAGGGGCGGTGGAAACACCATATATTTT; v_call: TRBV7-2; clone_size: -; j_call: TRBJ1-3; d_call: -
cdr3_aa: CASSRARESYEQYF; cdr3_nt: TGTGCCAGCAGCCGAGCCCGGGAGTCCTACGAGCAGTACTTC; v_call: TRBV11-2; clone_size: -; j_call: TRBJ2-7; d_call: -
cdr3_aa: CASNMNTEAFF; cdr3_nt: TGTGCCAGCAACATGAACACTGAAGCTTTCTTT; v_call: TRBV2; clone_size: -; j_call: TRBJ1-1; d_call: -
cdr3_aa: CAITLGTRAGGYTF; cdr3_nt: TGTGCCATCACCCTGGGGACCAGGGCGGGTGGCTACACCTTC; v_call: TRBV10-3; clone_size: few; j_call: TRBJ1-2; d_call: -
cdr3_aa: CAISELAGGVYQETQYF; cdr3_nt: TGTGCCATCAGTGAACTAGCGGGAGGGGTGTACCAAGAGACCCAGTACTTC; v_call: TRBV10-3; clone_size: -; j_call: TRBJ2-5; d_call: TRBD2
cdr3_aa: CASSPGGRAETQYF; cdr3_nt: TGTGCCAGCAGCCCAGGGGGACGGGCAGAGACCCAGTACTTC; v_call: TRBV13; clone_size: -; j_call: TRBJ2-5; d_call: TRBD1
cdr3_aa: CAWSGGSGYEKLFF; cdr3_nt: TGTGCCTGGAGTGGAGGCTCCGGGTATGAAAAACTGTTTTTT; v_call: TRBV30; clone_size: once; j_call: TRBJ1-4; d_call: -
cdr3_aa: CASSSSWISGGNTIYF; cdr3_nt: TGTGCCAGCAGCTCCTCTTGGATCTCGGGAGGAAACACCATATATTTT; v_call: TRBV7-6; clone_size: -; j_call: TRBJ1-3; d_call: -
cdr3_aa: CASSAVSYRDIQYF; cdr3_nt: TGTGCCAGCAGTGCGGTCAGCTATCGAGACATTCAGTACTTC; v_call: TRBV2; clone_size: few; j_call: TRBJ2-4; d_call: -
cdr3_aa: CASSPGTTYEQYF; cdr3_nt: TGTGCCAGCAGCCCCGGGACTACCTACGAGCAGTACTTC; v_call: TRBV5-4; clone_size: few; j_call: TRBJ2-7; d_call: TRBD2
cdr3_aa: CASSSQQGRGYTF; cdr3_nt: TGTGCCAGCAGCTCGCAACAGGGACGAGGCTACACCTTC; v_call: TRBV7-2; clone_size: -; j_call: TRBJ1-2; d_call: -
cdr3_aa: CASSESQGYGYTF; cdr3_nt: TGCGCCAGCAGTGAGTCACAGGGCTACGGCTACACCTTC; v_call: TRBV10-1; clone_size: -; j_call: TRBJ1-2; d_call: -
cdr3_aa: CASSFGGGGYTF; cdr3_nt: TGTGCCAGCAGCTTCGGGGGGGGAGGCTACACCTTC; v_call: TRBV7-9; clone_size: -; j_call: TRBJ1-2; d_call: -
cdr3_aa: CASSPWIWGSGGSSSTDTQYF; cdr3_nt: TGTGCCAGCAGTCCTTGGATTTGGGGTAGCGGGGGATCCTCTAGCACAGATACGCAGTATTTT; v_call: TRBV28; clone_size: -; j_call: TRBJ2-3; d_call: TRBD2
cdr3_aa: CASTLRGQQGNTEAFF; cdr3_nt: TGTGCCAGCACCCTTAGGGGGCAACAGGGTAACACTGAAGCTTTCTTT; v_call: TRBV7-9; clone_size: -; j_call: TRBJ1-1; d_call: TRBD1
cdr3_aa: CASSWIYGYTF; cdr3_nt: TGTGCCAGCAGCTGGATCTATGGCTACACCTTC; v_call: TRBV7-2; clone_size: few; j_call: TRBJ1-2; d_call: -
cdr3_aa: CASRRQGSDTQYF; cdr3_nt: TGTGCCAGCAGGAGACAGGGGTCAGATACGCAGTATTTT; v_call: TRBV27; clone_size: -; j_call: TRBJ2-3; d_call: TRBD1